The 28 T cell receptor beta chains reported below all come from one sample, sequenced in a study of T-cell reconstitution after alpha-beta-depleted transplantation in children. Unique molecular identifiers tagged the TCRbeta library. One entry per CDR3 protein results from TCRdb running MiXCR on the PCR reads. The sample holds nearly 400,000 distinct CDR3 sequences, around 20% seen once. The source was PBMCs from the stem cell graft donor, collected from the stem cell graft. These receptors all stem from a human donor who donated a stem cell graft to a child with acute myeloid leukemia.

The chain uses TRBV12-3 or TRBV12-4 and TRBJ2-2; either TRBD1 or TRBD2 may fit D (5 bases each). The CDR3 length is 20 residues. Trimming left V 3 bases short and J 4 bases short, with 27 bases between. The CDR3 loop reads CASSFLLGDGGPSGTGELFF. In DNA form, the CDR3 reads TGTGCCAGCAGTTTTCTCCTCGGGGATGGGGGACCGTCGGGCACCGGGGAGCTGTTTTTT.

Only a few counts were recorded for this clonotype. The rearrangement joins TRBV5-6 to TRBJ2-1; 7 nucleotides line up with TRBD2. The CDR3 loop spans 12 amino acids. Per the germline V gene, CDR1 is SGHDT and CDR2 is YYEEEE. J was trimmed by 16 bases and V by 2 bases; bases with no gene match: 9. CDR3 sequence reads: CASSLLPGLQFF. CDR3 DNA sequence: TGTGCCAGCAGCTTACTTCCGGGACTACAATTCTTC. Combining the CDR3 with reference TRBV5-6 and TRBJ2-1 gives the whole variable domain DAGVTQSPTHLIKTRGQQVTLRCSPKSGHDTVSWYQQALGQGPQFIFQYYEEEERQRGNFPDRFSGHQFPNYSSELNVNALLLGDSALYLCASSLLPGLQFFGPGTRLTVL.

This clonotype was counted ten times or more. This rearrangement joins TRBV6-1 to TRBJ2-7; TRBD1 is a possible D gene (6 bases). This CDR3 region has 16 residues. Germline assignment: CDR1 MNHNS and CDR2 SASEGT. V shed 8 bases and J shed 6 bases, with 26 bases lying between them. The CDR3, as DNA: TGTGCCAGCGAGGGGTCAATGGGGCAGGGGCTCAGCGAGCAGTACTTC. This sequence encodes CASEGSMGQGLSEQYF.

This clonotype appeared many times. The rearrangement joins TRBV10-3 to TRBJ2-3; D gene uncertain. V lost 6 bases, J lost 4 bases, and 8 bases lay in between. CDR3 size: 12 residues. Germline CDR1 ENHRY, CDR2 SYGVKD. CDR3 residues: CAISHEADTQYF. DNA of the CDR3: TGTGCCATCAGCCACGAGGCAGATACGCAGTATTTT.

This clonotype was observed a few times. The rearrangement uses TRBV5-1 and TRBJ1-2, with D possibly being TRBD1 (6 bases). Germline V gene sequence: CDR1 SGHRS, CDR2 YFSETQ. This CDR3 contains 12 residues. Trimming took off 7 bases at V and 3 bases at J, with 10 bases between the two ends. CDR3 protein: CASAGEDYGYTF. The CDR3, as DNA: TGCGCCAGCGCAGGGGAGGACTATGGCTACACCTTC.

This clonotype was seen many times. This chain links TRBV4-2 with TRBJ2-7, with 8 bases fitting TRBD2. The J segment lost 5 bases and the V segment lost 4 bases, leaving 4 bases of the junction unmatched. There are 13 residues in the CDR3. Looked up from germline, CDR1 is LGHNA and CDR2 is YNFKEQ. CDR3 sequence: CASSPRAGDEQYF. The CDR3 DNA sequence: TGTGCCAGCAGCCCCAGAGCGGGAGACGAGCAGTACTTC.

The chain uses TRBV12-3 or TRBV12-4 and TRBJ2-1; 8 nucleotides agree with TRBD1. Trimming took 5 bases from V and 1 from J; bases not matched to a gene: 4. This CDR3 has 15 residues. The CDR3 sequence: CASSPNRGSYNEQFF. The CDR3 DNA follows: TGTGCCAGCAGTCCGAACAGGGGGTCCTACAATGAGCAGTTCTTC.

This clonotype was picked up many times. The chain has TRBV6-5 and TRBJ2-1; 9 bases map to TRBD2. V shed 7 bases and J 5 bases; nucleotides not matched to a gene: 3. CDR3 length: 13 amino acids. Looked up from germline, CDR1 is MNHEY and CDR2 is SVGAGI. The CDR3 coding sequence is TGTGCCAGCACCCTAGCGGGACACAATGAGCAGTTCTTC. Translation gives CASTLAGHNEQFF.

This clonotype occurred a few times. The CDR3 sequence: CASSLTQIYSSGNTIYF. The CDR3 nucleotides read TGCGCCAGCAGCCTGACGCAGATCTACAGCTCTGGAAACACCATATATTTT. V gene TRBV5-1 combines with J gene TRBJ1-3; no firm D call. Trimming pared 4 bases from V and 0 bases from J, leaving 17 bases between. The CDR3 length is 17 residues. The germline gives CDR1 SGHRS, CDR2 YFSETQ.

This clonotype was counted ten times or more. The rearrangement joins TRBV20-1 to TRBJ2-7, with a possible D match to TRBD1 (6 bases). Germline CDR1 reads DFQATT; CDR2 reads SNEGSKA (reference sequence). Trimming cost V 0 bases and J 3 bases, with 9 bases left between them. This CDR3 comprises 13 residues. The CDR3 coding sequence is TGCAGTGCTAGAGATTCAGGGGTCTACGAGCAGTACTTC. It yields the protein CSARDSGVYEQYF.

V usage is TRBV29-1 and J usage is TRBJ1-2; TRBD1 matches at 8 bases. V trimming: 6 bases; J trimming: 3 bases; junction bases outside the gene matches: 15. Germline values: CDR1 SQVTM, CDR2 ANQGSEA. CDR3 length equals 16 residues. CDR3 sequence reads: CSVSPGTGSRDYGYTF. CDR3 bases: TGCAGCGTAAGTCCCGGGACAGGTTCGAGGGACTATGGCTACACCTTC. The complete variable domain, with remaining parts taken from reference TRBV29-1 and TRBJ1-2, reads SAVISQKPSRDICQRGTSLTIQCQVDSQVTMMFWYRQQPGQSLTLIATANQGSEATYESGFVIDKFPISRPNLTFSTLTVSNMSPEDSSIYLCSVSPGTGSRDYGYTFGSGTRLTVV.

The chain has TRBV12-3 or TRBV12-4 and TRBJ1-5; D is possibly TRBD1 (6 bases). The V and J ends lost 5 bases and 0 bases respectively, with 11 bases between them. The CDR3 contains 15 residues. The CDR3 here is CASSPTGISNQPQHF. The CDR3 DNA is TGTGCCAGCAGTCCTACAGGGATTAGCAATCAGCCCCAGCATTTT.

This clonotype occurred a few times. The chain uses TRBV10-2 and TRBJ2-1; D is tentatively TRBD1 or TRBD2 (5 bases each). The CDR3 runs 13 residues. The V and J ends lost 6 bases and 7 bases respectively, with 13 bases between them. Germline CDR1 is WSHSY and CDR2 is SAAADI. CDR3 in amino acids: CASSWGWGNEQFF. Here the CDR3 DNA reads TGCGCCAGCAGCTGGGGTTGGGGGAATGAGCAGTTCTTC.

The chain recombines TRBV29-1 with TRBJ2-1, with TRBD2 identical over 9 bases. This CDR3 spans 19 amino acids. The germline CDR1 and CDR2 sequences are SQVTM and ANQGSEA. J gave up 2 bases and V 7 bases, and 21 bases lay outside the gene matches. The CDR3: CSGAGGIGSGRLTYNEQFF. The DNA of the CDR3 is TGCAGCGGGGCGGGGGGAATTGGGAGCGGGAGGCTTACCTACAATGAGCAGTTCTTC.

The rearrangement links TRBV5-1 to TRBJ2-1; unclear D gene. Germline loops: CDR1 SGHRS, CDR2 YFSETQ. V lost 1 base, J lost 2 bases, and 10 bases lay in between. This CDR3 comprises 15 residues. The CDR3 protein is CASSLMVAAYNEQFF. Written as DNA, the CDR3 is TGCGCCAGCAGCTTGATGGTAGCCGCCTACAATGAGCAGTTCTTC.

This clonotype has at least ten counts. This rearrangement joins TRBV9 to TRBJ2-1; 8 bases fit TRBD2. Germline loops: CDR1 SGDLS, CDR2 YYNGEE. With V trimmed by 0 bases and J by 6 bases, 8 bases remained unmatched. CDR3 length equals 16 residues. CDR3 sequence reads: CASSVEKRGKANEQFF. In DNA, the CDR3 is TGTGCCAGCAGCGTAGAGAAGCGGGGGAAGGCCAATGAGCAGTTCTTC.

This chain uses TRBV12-3 or TRBV12-4 with TRBJ1-2; 7 positions match TRBD1. This CDR3 has 13 amino acids. V was pared by 4 bases and J by 7 bases, with 6 bases of the junction left unmatched. CDR3 amino acids: CASSSDRALGYTF. CDR3 DNA: TGTGCCAGCAGTTCCGACAGGGCACTTGGCTACACCTTC.

This clonotype was seen a handful of times. CDR3 bases: TGCAGTGCATTAATGGGTGCTAGCGGCTACAATGAGCAGTTCTTC. Translated: CSALMGASGYNEQFF. The rearrangement uses TRBV20-1 and TRBJ2-1; 7 nucleotides match TRBD2. Germline-derived CDR1 and CDR2 are DFQATT and SNEGSKA (reference sequence). CDR3 length: 15 amino acids. V was clipped by 6 bases and J by 3 bases; unmatched bases: 11.

The sample holds a few counts of this clonotype. V gene TRBV12-3 or TRBV12-4 combines with J gene TRBJ1-1; 7 bases map to TRBD1. The CDR3 runs 14 residues. The V segment lost 5 bases and the J segment 6 bases; nucleotides outside the gene matches: 9. DNA of the CDR3: TGTGCCAGCAGTAAACGGGGACAGTCCCCTGAAGCTTTCTTT. Encoded protein: CASSKRGQSPEAFF.

The chain employs TRBV5-1 and TRBJ2-1, with D hard to call. With 0 bases removed from V and 2 bases from J, the gap between germline ends came to 6 bases. Germline loops: CDR1 SGHRS, CDR2 YFSETQ. This CDR3 has 14 residues. CDR3 protein: CASSLAVPYNEQFF. The CDR3 DNA sequence: TGCGCCAGCAGCTTGGCCGTGCCCTACAATGAGCAGTTCTTC.

The V call is TRBV5-1, the J call TRBJ2-7, with 11 bases that match TRBD1. With V trimmed by 2 bases and J by 6 bases, 7 bases remained unmatched. This CDR3 spans 15 amino acids. CDR1 is SGHRS and CDR2 is YFSETQ in the germline V gene. In DNA form, the CDR3 reads TGCGCCAGCAGCTTAAGGGGACAGGGGGGTTCCGAGCAGTACTTC. This encodes CASSLRGQGGSEQYF.

This clonotype was seen repeatedly, ten times or more. The V call is TRBV9, the J call TRBJ2-1, with 8 bases lining up with TRBD2. Germline assignment: CDR1 SGDLS and CDR2 YYNGEE. V lost 4 bases to trimming and J lost 9 bases; unmatched junction nucleotides: 12. The CDR3 spans 15 residues. CDR3 DNA sequence: TGTGCCAGCAGCCCCGGACCACGGGAGGGTAGTGAGCAGTTCTTC. Translating gives CASSPGPREGSEQFF.

This clonotype has just a few counts. CDR3 sequence reads: CASSSAGGNEQFF. For the CDR3, the DNA is TGTGCCAGCAGTTCGGCAGGGGGTAATGAGCAGTTCTTC. The chain recombines TRBV12-3 or TRBV12-4 with TRBJ2-1; 7 positions match TRBD1. This CDR3 is built from 13 residues. V was clipped by 4 bases and J by 7 bases; unmatched bases: 4.

V and J are TRBV29-1 and TRBJ2-5, with 8 bases matching TRBD2. CDR1 SQVTM and CDR2 ANQGSEA come from the germline V gene. The V and J ends lost 4 bases and 6 bases, in that order; junction bases with no gene match: 13. The CDR3 loop spans 15 amino acids. The CDR3 spells CSVALAGPRKKTQYF. In DNA form, the CDR3 reads TGCAGCGTTGCCCTAGCGGGCCCCCGAAAGAAGACCCAGTACTTC.

This clonotype was seen a handful of times. The chain recombines TRBV5-1 with TRBJ2-2, with a possible D match to TRBD2 (6 bases). This CDR3 comprises 15 residues. Trimming removed 1 base from V and 7 bases from J, with 14 bases in between. Germline V gene sequence: CDR1 SGHRS, CDR2 YFSETQ. DNA of the CDR3: TGCGCCAGCAGCTTGTCAACTAGCTTGGGCGGGGAGCTGTTTTTT. It specifies CASSLSTSLGGELFF.

The V gene is TRBV12-3 or TRBV12-4, the J gene TRBJ2-1; perhaps D is TRBD1 or TRBD2 (5 bases each). The ends were cut back, 0 bases at V and 8 bases at J, with 14 bases in the middle. The CDR3 length is 15 residues. As DNA, the CDR3 is TGTGCCAGCAGTTTAGCATATTCCGGGGCGGATGAGCAGTTCTTC. Its protein is CASSLAYSGADEQFF.

This chain links TRBV4-1 with TRBJ2-7; D unclear. V lost 0 bases to trimming and J lost 3 bases, with 6 bases between them. The CDR3 is 13 amino acids. Germline V gene lookup returns CDR1 MGHRA and CDR2 YSYEKL. Written as DNA, the CDR3 is TGCGCCAGCAGCCAAGAGGCTTACTACGAGCAGTACTTC. This codes for CASSQEAYYEQYF.

The sample holds many counts of this clonotype. The chain joins TRBV15 to TRBJ2-1; no clear D gene. The CDR3 extends over 18 amino acids. The germline V gene encodes CDR1 LNHNV and CDR2 YYDKDF (reference sequence). The V end lost 0 bases, the J end lost 0 bases, and 15 bases lay between the germline ends. This CDR3 reads CATSRDPAGLSSYNEQFF. DNA of the CDR3: TGTGCCACCAGCAGAGATCCTGCAGGCCTTAGCTCCTACAATGAGCAGTTCTTC.